This passage covers 28 T cell receptor beta chains from one sample sequenced in a study of regulatory T cells in long-lasting Graves disease. Sequencing libraries for TCR beta were prepared with iRepertoire HTBI primers and Arm-PCR of CDR3 regions. TCRdb fed the multiplex PCR reads into MiXCR, producing one record per CDR3 protein. The repertoire includes fewer than 650,000 distinct CDR3 sequences, approximately 16% of them detected once, and approximately 12% sits in the top ten. Time point reported: newly diagnosed GD, antithyroid drugs for less than 3 months. There was RNA extracted from PBMCs, and the TCR library was made from it. The sample was also reused in another study, on T cells in Graves' hyperthyroidism and ophthalmopathy.

The sample here was peripheral blood mononuclear cells (PBMCs), taken at new diagnosis, from a patient treated with antithyroid drugs. These receptors came from a man younger than 35 with Graves disease.

A note on this clonotype: A much larger clone differs by one base, so this may be a read error. The rearrangement joins TRBV2 to TRBJ2-3; 8 nucleotides match TRBD1. The DNA matches TRBJ1-1 better at its end, which makes the J call doubtful. In germline, CDR1 is SNHLY, CDR2 FYNNEI. CDR3 length: 15 residues. The CDR3: CASNGGSGGQRLAFF. The CDR3 DNA is TGTGCCAGCAATGGGGGATCAGGGGGCCAAAGGTTGGCTTTCTTT.

This clonotype was counted at least ten times. The chain carries TRBV6-2 or TRBV6-3 and TRBJ1-1; the D is unclear. The CDR3 contains 15 residues. The ends were cut back, 3 bases at V and 0 bases at J, with 11 bases in the middle. From germline, CDR1 is MNHEY and CDR2 SVGEGT. CDR3 nucleotides: TGTGCCAGCAGTTATAGACCTACCATGAACACTGAAGCTTTCTTT. This codes for CASSYRPTMNTEAFF.

The chain employs TRBV28 and TRBJ1-4; TRBD1 might be the D (6 bases). From germline, CDR1 is MDHEN and CDR2 SYDVKM. The V end lost 5 bases, the J end lost 17 bases, and 18 bases lay between the germline ends. The CDR3 runs 12 residues. The CDR3 DNA sequence: TGTGCCAGCAGTGCACCGGGACATCCCTTTTTTTTT. This translates into CASSAPGHPFFF.

This clonotype was observed a single time. A much larger clone differs by one base, so this may be a read error. Likely a read error: the CDR3 ends without its conserved phenylalanine or tryptophan. CDR3 in DNA: TGTGCCTGGAGTGTCCCTTGGACTAGCGGGAGAGGGACTGAGCAGTTCTGC. Translated, it gives CAWSVPWTSGRGTEQFC. The chain carries TRBV30 and TRBJ2-1; 13 bases map to TRBD2. This CDR3 spans 17 amino acids. Germline CDR1 and CDR2: GTSNPN and SVGIG (reference sequence). J gave up 9 bases and V 0 bases, and 11 bases lay outside the gene matches.

This clonotype was picked up many times. The J gene is TRBJ2-7, the V gene TRBV30; 12 bases match TRBD1. The CDR3 has 15 amino acids. V trimming: 3 bases; J trimming: 2 bases; junction bases outside the gene matches: 5. Germline CDR1 is GTSNPN and CDR2 is SVGIG (reference sequence). As DNA, the CDR3 is TGTGCCTGGAGGCACCGGGACAGGGGGCCCTACGAGCAGTACTTC. It codes for CAWRHRDRGPYEQYF. Combining the CDR3 with reference TRBV30 and TRBJ2-7 gives the whole variable domain SQTIHQWPATLVQPVGSPLSLECTVEGTSNPNLYWYRQAAGRGLQLLFYSVGIGQISSEVPQNLSASRPQDRQFILSSKKLLLSDSGFYLCAWRHRDRGPYEQYFGPGTRLTVT.

Only a few counts were recorded for this clonotype. V is TRBV28 and J is TRBJ2-1; possibly TRBD1 or TRBD2 for D (6 bases each). The CDR3 spans 17 residues. CDR1 and CDR2 from the germline V gene are MDHEN and SYDVKM. Trimming cost V 6 bases and J 2 bases, with 20 bases left between them. The chain's CDR3 is CASRYLSGRGAYNEQFF. The CDR3 coding sequence is TGTGCCAGCAGGTACCTGAGTGGTAGGGGGGCCTACAATGAGCAGTTCTTC.

This clonotype was seen at least ten times. This chain joins TRBV20-1 and TRBJ1-1; no clear D gene. Germline CDR1 is DFQATT and CDR2 is SNEGSKA (reference sequence). There are 14 residues in the CDR3. V was shortened by 0 bases and J by 3 bases, with 11 bases between the two germline ends. For the CDR3, the DNA is TGCAGTGCTAGAGATCCGGTCTACTACACTGAAGCTTTCTTT. Its protein product is CSARDPVYYTEAFF.

This clonotype was recorded many times. The V gene is TRBV12-3 or TRBV12-4, the J gene TRBJ2-1, with 8 bases lining up with TRBD1. CDR3 size: 16 residues. Germline trimming cut 3 bases from V and 10 bases from J; bases unmatched to any gene: 14. The DNA of the CDR3 is TGTGCCAGCAGTTTGTTAGGACAGGGCGGAAGCTTAGAGCAGTTCTTC. It codes for CASSLLGQGGSLEQFF.

This clonotype showed up just a few times. CDR3: CASSLEWDRGPFYGYTF. The DNA of the CDR3 is TGTGCCAGCAGCTTAGAATGGGACAGGGGCCCTTTTTATGGCTACACCTTC. J is TRBJ1-2 and V is TRBV7-8, with 10 bases lining up with TRBD1. CDR3 length equals 17 residues. V lost 1 base to trimming and J lost 5 bases; unmatched junction nucleotides: 10. Germline V gives CDR1 SGHVS, CDR2 FQNEAQ.

This clonotype was seen at least ten times. The chain joins TRBV20-1 to TRBJ2-1; 14 bases align to TRBD2. Trimming cost V 4 bases and J 8 bases; bases outside gene matches: 4. The CDR3 is 14 amino acids. Germline V gives CDR1 DFQATT, CDR2 SNEGSKA (reference sequence). The CDR3 is CSATTSGRAHEQFF. The CDR3 DNA is TGCAGTGCTACGACTAGCGGGAGGGCCCATGAGCAGTTCTTC.

This clonotype was found many times. The chain employs TRBV3-1 and TRBJ1-5, with D perhaps matching TRBD1 (5 bases). CDR1 is LGHDT, CDR2 YNNKEL, per germline (reference sequence). Trimming stripped 5 bases from V and 5 bases from J, with 10 bases between. There are 13 residues in the CDR3. The CDR3 DNA reads as TGTGCCAGCAGCAGGATGGGGGATCAGCCCCAGCATTTT. This translates into CASSRMGDQPQHF.

The chain recombines TRBV6-5 with TRBJ1-5; 7 positions agree with TRBD1. The junction had 13 bases not matched to a gene; V was cut back by 4 bases and J by 7 bases. The CDR3 has 16 residues. The germline gives CDR1 MNHEY, CDR2 SVGAGI. As DNA, the CDR3 is TGTGCCAGCAGTTCCAAACGACAGGGTTTCCGGCAGCCCCAGCATTTT. Protein sequence: CASSSKRQGFRQPQHF.

This clonotype was observed many times. The chain couples TRBV5-1 to TRBJ1-1, with 11 bases lining up with TRBD1. Germline CDR1 and CDR2: SGHRS and YFSETQ. The V and J ends lost 3 bases and 3 bases, in that order; junction bases with no gene match: 1. The CDR3 is 14 amino acids. CDR3 DNA sequence: TGCGCCAGCAGCTCGGGACAGGGGGACACTGAAGCTTTCTTT. Translation: CASSSGQGDTEAFF.

This clonotype appeared a few times. This chain uses TRBV30 with TRBJ2-2; D gene unclear. Germline V gene data show CDR1 as GTSNPN and CDR2 as SVGIG (reference sequence). The V gene lost 5 bases and the J gene lost 1 base, with 8 bases spanning the gap. The length of the CDR3 is 13 residues. The CDR3 nucleotides are TGTGCCTGGGCCCGACAGAACACCGGGGAGCTGTTTTTT. Residues: CAWARQNTGELFF.

The rearrangement joins TRBV19 to TRBJ1-1, with 8 bases aligning to TRBD1. The CDR3 consists of 12 residues. V was pared by 3 bases and J by 8 bases, with 2 bases of the junction left unmatched. CDR1 and CDR2 (germline): LNHDA, SQIVND (reference sequence). CDR3 sequence reads: CASSIRTGEAFF. The CDR3, as DNA: TGTGCCAGTAGTATTAGGACAGGGGAAGCTTTCTTT.

This clonotype was counted a single time. V is TRBV10-3 and J is TRBJ2-3; 9 nucleotides align to TRBD1. The V segment lost 6 bases and the J segment 1 base; nucleotides outside the gene matches: 5. The length of the CDR3 is 15 residues. Germline V gene lookup returns CDR1 ENHRY and CDR2 SYGVKD. The CDR3 sequence is CAIRGTGRGTDTQYF. In DNA, the CDR3 is TGTGCCATCAGGGGGACAGGGAGGGGCACAGATACGCAGTATTTT.

The chain has TRBV5-1 and TRBJ2-7; 16 bases are shared with TRBD2. Germline loops: CDR1 SGHRS, CDR2 YFSETQ. The length of the CDR3 is 18 residues. Unmatched junction bases numbered 5, after V lost 1 base and J lost 1 base. The CDR3 coding sequence is TGCGCCAGCAGCTTGTCCGGGACTAGCGGGAGGGTTTCCTACGAGCAGTACTTC. This sequence encodes CASSLSGTSGRVSYEQYF.

The chain combines TRBV9 with TRBJ2-1; D perhaps matches TRBD2 (7 bases). Germline loops: CDR1 SGDLS, CDR2 YYNGEE. Trimming took off 7 bases at V and 7 bases at J, with 15 bases between the two ends. The CDR3 has 13 amino acids. DNA of the CDR3: TGTGCCAGCTATGGAGGGGGAGGGAATGAGCAGTTCTTC. As protein: CASYGGGGNEQFF.

This clonotype has only a few counts. The CDR3 reads CSAPPRTSGSYEQYF. The CDR3 bases are TGCAGTGCCCCACCGAGAACTAGCGGTTCCTACGAGCAGTACTTC. J is TRBJ2-7 and V is TRBV20-1; 8 nucleotides align to TRBD2. J gave up 1 base and V 6 bases, and 11 bases lay outside the gene matches. The CDR3 has 15 residues. The V gene's germline CDR1 is DFQATT and CDR2 SNEGSKA (reference sequence).

This clonotype has at least ten counts. The chain links TRBV28 to TRBJ2-7; D is possibly TRBD2 (6 bases). V lost 1 base and J 1 base, leaving 11 bases between the germline ends. CDR3 length equals 15 residues. Germline V gene sequence: CDR1 MDHEN, CDR2 SYDVKM. CDR3 bases: TGTGCCAGCAGTTTATCATCCGGGACTTCCTACGAGCAGTACTTC. Protein sequence: CASSLSSGTSYEQYF.

The chain joins TRBV6-6 to TRBJ2-7; TRBD1 agrees at 8 bases. With V trimmed by 0 bases and J by 5 bases, 9 bases remained unmatched. This CDR3 has 16 residues. Germline CDR1 is MNHNY and CDR2 is SVGAGI (reference sequence). CDR3 sequence: CASSYSTGTGPHEQYF. The CDR3 region has the DNA TGTGCCAGCAGTTACTCGACCGGGACAGGACCTCACGAGCAGTACTTC.

Ten or more counts support this clonotype. The V and J genes are TRBV11-3 and TRBJ2-2; D may be TRBD1 (5 bases). Per germline, CDR1 SGHNT and CDR2 YENEEA. The ends were cut back, 2 bases at V and 0 bases at J, with 7 bases in the middle. CDR3 length: 15 residues. Here the CDR3 reads CASSLQGSNTGELFF. For the CDR3, the DNA is TGTGCCAGCAGCTTACAGGGTTCGAACACCGGGGAGCTGTTTTTT.

This clonotype has at least ten counts. The CDR3 region is CSASYEGNEQYF. CDR3 in DNA: TGCAGTGCTAGTTACGAGGGCAACGAGCAGTACTTC. The J gene is TRBJ2-7, the V gene TRBV20-1; perhaps TRBD2 as D (5 bases). The CDR3 is 12 residues long. The V and J ends lost 3 bases and 5 bases respectively, with 11 bases between them. The germline gives CDR1 DFQATT, CDR2 SNEGSKA (reference sequence).

This clonotype came up many times. This sequence joins TRBV6-1 and TRBJ2-7, with TRBD1 as a possible D gene (6 bases). The germline V gene has CDR1 MNHNS and CDR2 SASEGT. This CDR3 contains 14 residues. V was trimmed by 9 bases and J by 3 bases, leaving 18 bases between them. CDR3 in amino acids: CARTGTPTLYEQYF. The CDR3 DNA reads as TGTGCCAGAACCGGGACACCTACTCTCTACGAGCAGTACTTC.

This clonotype was observed a handful of times. This chain connects TRBV5-1 to TRBJ1-1, with D unresolved. Germline V lookup: CDR1 SGHRS, CDR2 YFSETQ. V was shortened by 0 bases and J by 7 bases, with 10 bases between the two germline ends. This CDR3 contains 13 residues. CDR3 in amino acids: CASSLAAGYEAFF. Here the CDR3 DNA reads TGCGCCAGCAGCTTGGCGGCAGGCTATGAAGCTTTCTTT.

This chain links TRBV6-5 with TRBJ2-2; D ambiguous. Germline V gene data show CDR1 as MNHEY and CDR2 as SVGAGI. CDR3 length: 17 residues. V lost 0 bases, J lost 0 bases, and 11 bases lay in between. As DNA, the CDR3 is TGTGCCAGCAGTTACTCCCTTACGTTCGCGAACACCGGGGAGCTGTTTTTT. Amino acid sequence: CASSYSLTFANTGELFF.

The gene calls are TRBV28 and TRBJ2-1; D may be TRBD2 (5 bases). The V end lost 6 bases, the J end lost 1 base, and 22 bases lay between the germline ends. The CDR3 totals 18 residues. CDR1 and CDR2 (germline): MDHEN, SYDVKM. The DNA for the CDR3 is TGTGCCAGCAGCCGCCGGCCCGCCGTTGGAGGTTCCTACAATGAGCAGTTCTTC. Amino acids: CASSRRPAVGGSYNEQFF.

The V call is TRBV7-8, the J call TRBJ2-7; no clear D. Per germline, CDR1 SGHVS and CDR2 FQNEAQ. Between the trimmed V and J ends, which lost 6 bases and 0 bases, there was a span of 12 bases. The CDR3 extends over 14 amino acids. CDR3 in DNA: TGTGCCAGCAGTCCTTGGGCAAGCTCCTACGAGCAGTACTTC. It is translated as CASSPWASSYEQYF.